The next 25 T cell receptor beta chains were all read from a single sample in a study of cytomegalovirus exposure and HLA in healthy donors. Measured with immunoSEQ multiplex PCR; TCRdb has only the in-frame clones, and not every one. The sample consists of some 310,000 clones, roughly 88% of them appearing once. Source material: PBMCs. These TCRs come from a man aged 25 to 45 in good health and CMV-seronegative.

The rearrangement uses TRBV7-6 and TRBJ2-5; 7 nucleotides align to TRBD2. Germline V gene sequence: CDR1 SGHVS, CDR2 FNYEAQ. With V trimmed by 5 bases and J by 1 base, 7 bases remained unmatched. CDR3 length: 15 residues. DNA of the CDR3: TGTGCCAGCAGCCCCAGGCGGGGGAGCCAAGAGACCCAGTACTTC. This encodes CASSPRRGSQETQYF.

V usage is TRBV27 and J usage is TRBJ1-6, with 8 nucleotides matching TRBD1. Germline V gives CDR1 MNHEY, CDR2 SMNVEV (reference sequence). After removal of 1 base from V and 6 bases from J, the junction contained 2 bases not matched to a gene. The CDR3 spans 15 residues. Written as DNA, the CDR3 is TGTGCCAGCAGTTTATGGGACAGGACTAATTCACCCCTCCACTTT. Translated: CASSLWDRTNSPLHF.

With respect to this clone: The junction departs from the called germline gene at one end, perhaps through a read error. The chain employs TRBV27 and TRBJ2-1; 9 positions match TRBD2. Germline CDR1 and CDR2: MNHEY and SMNVEV (reference sequence). CDR3 length: 14 residues. CDR3 DNA: TGTGCCAGCAGTTTAGCGGGGGGGCCCCTACCCCGGCTCTTC. Translation gives CASSLAGGPLPRLF.

Points on this clone: Other DNA sequences in the same sample also yield this CDR3. The chain uses TRBV2 and TRBJ1-1, with a weak D call TRBD1 (5 bases). The CDR3 has 13 residues. V dropped 5 bases and J dropped 1 base, with 8 bases sitting between them. Germline loops: CDR1 SNHLY, CDR2 FYNNEI. The CDR3 nucleotides are TGTGCCAGCAGTCTAACAGGGAACACTGAAGCTTTCTTT. Translated: CASSLTGNTEAFF. Complete variable domain (other parts from reference TRBV2 and TRBJ1-1): EPEVTQTPSHQVTQMGQEVILRCVPISNHLYFYWYRQILGQKVEFLVSFYNNEISEKSEIFDDQFSVERPDGSNFTLKIRSTKLEDSAMYFCASSLTGNTEAFFGQGTRLTVV.

This clone was seen a handful of times. This rearrangement joins TRBV6-5 to TRBJ2-5; no definite D call. The CDR3 spans 13 residues. Germline V gene data show CDR1 as MNHEY and CDR2 as SVGAGI. V was trimmed by 2 bases and J by 7 bases, leaving 11 bases between them. CDR3 amino acids: CASSYQELRTQYF. CDR3 sequence (DNA): TGTGCCAGCAGTTACCAAGAGTTGAGGACCCAGTACTTC.

The gene calls are TRBV10-1 and TRBJ2-7, with D possibly being TRBD1 (5 bases). With 2 bases removed from V and 5 bases from J, the gap between germline ends came to 13 bases. This CDR3 contains 14 residues. Germline V lookup: CDR1 WNHNN, CDR2 SYGVQD (reference sequence). The chain's CDR3 is CASSEGAAADEQYF. CDR3 bases: TGCGCCAGCAGTGAGGGGGCCGCGGCGGACGAGCAGTACTTC.

The chain uses TRBV6-5 and TRBJ1-1; 7 bases are shared with TRBD1. The trim removed 5 bases at V and 6 bases at J, leaving 6 bases unmatched. CDR3 length: 13 amino acids. Germline V gene lookup returns CDR1 MNHEY and CDR2 SVGAGI. CDR3 loop: CASSRQGGAEAFF. CDR3 DNA: TGTGCCAGCAGTCGCCAGGGGGGCGCTGAAGCTTTCTTT.

V usage is TRBV11-2 and J usage is TRBJ2-1, with 7 bases fitting TRBD1. In germline, CDR1 is SGHAT, CDR2 FQNNGV. With V trimmed by 1 base and J by 6 bases, 15 bases remained unmatched. The CDR3 has 18 amino acids. The DNA of the CDR3 is TGTGCCAGCAGCTTAGTAAGGACAGGAAGTGGTTTGAGCAATGAGCAGTTCTTC. As protein: CASSLVRTGSGLSNEQFF.

This clone has only a few counts. V is TRBV6-5 and J is TRBJ1-6; TRBD1 matches at 8 bases. Per germline, CDR1 MNHEY and CDR2 SVGAGI. This CDR3 spans 14 amino acids. V trimming: 6 bases; J trimming: 10 bases; junction bases outside the gene matches: 8. CDR3 protein: CASRPPGGNSPLHF. In nucleotides, the CDR3 is TGTGCCAGCAGACCCCCAGGGGGCAACTCACCCCTCCACTTT.

This clone was observed once. The CDR3, as DNA: TGTGCCACCAGCAGAGAAAGAGGACAGGGCTATGGCTACACCTTC. Translated: CATSRERGQGYGYTF. The rearrangement uses TRBV15 and TRBJ1-2, with 8 nucleotides matching TRBD1. Germline V gene data show CDR1 as LNHNV and CDR2 as YYDKDF (reference sequence). This CDR3 comprises 15 residues. Trimming took 0 bases from V and 4 from J; bases not matched to a gene: 4.

The chain joins TRBV30 to TRBJ1-1, with unresolved D. V was trimmed by 2 bases and J by 1 base, leaving 5 bases between them. Germline V gene data show CDR1 as GTSNPN and CDR2 as SVGIG (reference sequence). The CDR3 contains 12 residues. CDR3: CAWSPGNTEAFF. The DNA of the CDR3 is TGTGCCTGGAGTCCAGGGAACACTGAAGCTTTCTTT.

The chain carries TRBV6-5 and TRBJ2-3; TRBD1 might be the D (5 bases). The CDR3 extends over 15 amino acids. Deletions cut 2 bases from V and 4 bases from J, with 13 bases between. CDR1 MNHEY and CDR2 SVGAGI come from the germline V gene. The CDR3 spells CASSYQGGVPDTQYF. The CDR3 region has the DNA TGTGCCAGCAGTTACCAGGGCGGTGTTCCAGATACGCAGTATTTT.

CDR3 nucleotide sequence: TGTGCCAGCAGTGTAGAACAGGGGCATGGCTACACCTTC. Translating it yields CASSVEQGHGYTF. V usage is TRBV6-4 and J usage is TRBJ1-2, with 7 positions matching TRBD1. This CDR3 has 13 amino acids. The V and J ends lost 4 bases and 6 bases, in that order; junction bases with no gene match: 5. Germline V CDR1 and CDR2: MRHNA, SNTAGT.

This clone has a handful of counts. The chain has TRBV19 and TRBJ1-5; D might be TRBD1 (5 bases). Looked up from germline, CDR1 is LNHDA and CDR2 is SQIVND (reference sequence). This CDR3 is 13 amino acids long. V was cut by 7 bases and J by 4 bases, with 11 bases left in between. The CDR3 loop reads CASIGRVNQPQHF. The CDR3 coding sequence is TGTGCCAGTATTGGCAGGGTTAATCAGCCCCAGCATTTT.

V gene TRBV6-1 combines with J gene TRBJ2-2; no clear D gene. CDR3 length: 15 residues. Trimming took 1 base from V and 6 from J, leaving 12 bases between them. Germline values: CDR1 MNHNS, CDR2 SASEGT. CDR3 in amino acids: CASSEGPSSAGELFF. CDR3 coding DNA: TGTGCCAGCAGTGAAGGGCCTAGTAGTGCCGGGGAGCTGTTTTTT.

The chain combines TRBV7-8 with TRBJ2-3; 9 bases are a match to TRBD2. V lost 2 bases and J lost 5; bases outside the gene matches: 8. Germline V gives CDR1 SGHVS, CDR2 FQNEAQ. This CDR3 has 16 amino acids. CDR3 loop: CASSLTRSGGRDTQYF. For the CDR3, the DNA is TGTGCCAGCAGCTTAACACGTAGCGGGGGAAGAGATACGCAGTATTTT.

This clone is a singleton in its sample. J is TRBJ1-2 and V is TRBV7-8; 7 bases align to TRBD1. Trimming took 0 bases from V and 4 from J; bases not matched to a gene: 8. Per germline, CDR1 SGHVS and CDR2 FQNEAQ. The CDR3 sequence is 16 residues long. The CDR3 bases are TGTGCCAGCAGCTTAGCGACGACAGGGACAAGCTATGGCTACACCTTC. Protein product: CASSLATTGTSYGYTF.

This chain uses TRBV6-4 with TRBJ1-2; D is perhaps TRBD1 (6 bases). The germline V and J ends were trimmed by 0 bases and 8 bases, with 16 bases remaining between them. The CDR3 is 15 residues long. Per the germline V gene, CDR1 is MRHNA and CDR2 is SNTAGT. The CDR3 nucleotides read TGTGCCAGCAGTGACTCAGGGGGGGCGGCAGTCGGCTACACCTTC. It specifies CASSDSGGAAVGYTF.

V gene TRBV6-5 combines with J gene TRBJ1-6, with D possibly matching TRBD1 (6 bases). The germline V gene has CDR1 MNHEY and CDR2 SVGAGI. Trimming shortened V by 4 bases and J by 9 bases, and 16 bases separated the two germline ends. The CDR3 sequence is 15 residues long. The CDR3 DNA reads TGTGCCAGCAGTTCCTGGGGGCAGAACGGTTCACCCCTCCACTTT. Its translation is CASSSWGQNGSPLHF.

This clone was seen just once. This chain links TRBV7-9 with TRBJ1-4; 7 bases are shared with TRBD1. CDR3 size: 15 residues. Unmatched junction bases numbered 9, after V lost 5 bases and J lost 6 bases. Germline CDR1 and CDR2: SEHNR and FQNEAQ (reference sequence). The CDR3 nucleotides are TGTGCCAGCAGCAGACTAGGGGGCGCTTATGAAAAACTGTTTTTT. This gives the protein CASSRLGGAYEKLFF. The full variable domain, rest sourced from reference TRBV7-9 and TRBJ1-4, is DTGVSQNPRHKITKRGQNVTFRCDPISEHNRLYWYRQTLGQGPEFLTYFQNEAQLEKSRLLSDRFSAERPKGSFSTLEIQRTEQGDSAMYLCASSRLGGAYEKLFFGSGTQLSVL.

This clone was counted a few times. The V call is TRBV10-2, the J call TRBJ2-6, with a tentative D call TRBD2 (6 bases). V was cut by 2 bases and J by 1 base, with 9 bases left in between. Germline V lookup: CDR1 WSHSY, CDR2 SAAADI. CDR3 length: 16 amino acids. The CDR3 reads CASSERGLSGANVLTF. The CDR3 DNA reads as TGCGCCAGCAGTGAGAGGGGACTGTCTGGGGCCAACGTCCTGACTTTC.

In this sample, this clone turned up once. The rearrangement links TRBV6-5 to TRBJ1-1; D is possibly TRBD1 (6 bases). V lost 6 bases, J lost 12 bases, and 20 bases lay in between. CDR1 and CDR2 from the germline V gene are MNHEY and SVGAGI. The length of the CDR3 is 13 residues. The CDR3 here is CASRGQTYTTSFF. CDR3 DNA sequence: TGTGCCAGCAGAGGACAGACATATACAACATCTTTCTTT.

The J gene is TRBJ2-7, the V gene TRBV4-3, with TRBD2 matching over 12 bases. The CDR3 runs 18 residues. Trimming cost V 4 bases and J 0 bases; bases outside gene matches: 10. Germline V lookup: CDR1 LGHNA, CDR2 YSLEER. The CDR3 protein is CASSLSTTSGGSSYEQYF. CDR3 DNA: TGCGCCAGCAGCCTATCAACTACTAGCGGGGGGTCCTCCTACGAGCAGTACTTC.

This chain connects TRBV6-6 to TRBJ1-1, with 7 bases lining up with TRBD1. Per the germline V gene, CDR1 is MNHNY and CDR2 is SVGAGI (reference sequence). The CDR3 totals 14 residues. V lost 6 bases and J lost 5; bases outside the gene matches: 9. The CDR3 sequence is CASRFTGDPTEAFF. CDR3 nucleotide sequence: TGTGCCAGCAGATTTACAGGGGACCCTACTGAAGCTTTCTTT.

CDR3: CAWSALGQGIIHF. CDR3 bases: TGTGCCTGGAGTGCACTGGGACAGGGGATAATCCACTTT. The chain has TRBV30 and TRBJ1-6; TRBD1 matches 10 bases. This CDR3 comprises 13 residues. The V segment lost 1 base and the J segment 17 bases; nucleotides outside the gene matches: 8. Germline CDR1 GTSNPN, CDR2 SVGIG (reference sequence).